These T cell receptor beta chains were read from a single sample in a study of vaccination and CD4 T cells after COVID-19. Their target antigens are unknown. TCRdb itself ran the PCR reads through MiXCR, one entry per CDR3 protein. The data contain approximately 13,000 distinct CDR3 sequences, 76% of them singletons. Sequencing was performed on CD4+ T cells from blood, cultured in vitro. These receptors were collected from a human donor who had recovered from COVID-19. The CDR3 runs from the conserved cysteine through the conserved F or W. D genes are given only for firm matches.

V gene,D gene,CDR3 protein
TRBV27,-,CATAEGAYGELFF
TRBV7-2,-,CASSDTSTGGLGELFF
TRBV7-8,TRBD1,CASSSGQGAIGKLFF
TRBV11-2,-,CASSSRAYGYTF
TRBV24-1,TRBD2,CATSAGTSGSGYEQYF
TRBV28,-,CASSLPPHSGANVLTF
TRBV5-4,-,CASSTATGVPSEQYF
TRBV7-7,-,CASSLTLVYEQYF
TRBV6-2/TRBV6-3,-,CASSSHRLTGELFF
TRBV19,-,CASSMKNSYEQYF
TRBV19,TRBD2,CASSIVLPGLAAQETQYF
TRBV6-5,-,CASSYAGRMNTEAFF
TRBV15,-,CATSGVNSPLHF
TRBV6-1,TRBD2,CASSDWVLAGGRERNEQFF
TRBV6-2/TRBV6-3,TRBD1,CASRTGGARQPEAFF
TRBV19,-,CASSATMNTEAFF
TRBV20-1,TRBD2,CSARPPLAGGTYEQYF
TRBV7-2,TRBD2,CASSAQAGTITYNEQFF
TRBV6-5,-,CASSYSNRRANYGYTF
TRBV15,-,CATSRVSGSRQPQHF
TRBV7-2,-,CASSVYDPPAGYTF
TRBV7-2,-,CASSKSGSNQPQHF
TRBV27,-,CASSLRPGVNGGYTF
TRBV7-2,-,CASSSQGSNSPLHF
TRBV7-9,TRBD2,CASSSSGSGGTQYF
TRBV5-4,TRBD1,CASSLGTGPYEQYF
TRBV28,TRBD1,CASSGTGVGGYTF
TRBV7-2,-,CASSPYLGGGNQPQHF
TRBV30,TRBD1,CAWNRGLGQPQHF
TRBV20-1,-,CSASQGSQPQHF
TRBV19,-,CASRQRSNYGYTF
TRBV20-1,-,CSARETLSGNTIYF
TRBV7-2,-,CASSLQGNEQFF
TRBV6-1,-,CASSSGTGSYEQYF
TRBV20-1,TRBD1,CSAGDRPVSPLHF
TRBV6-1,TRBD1,CASSKPGVGQGASGELFF
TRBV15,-,CATSRDWHNEQFF
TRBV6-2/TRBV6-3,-,CASTSRDGWGELFF
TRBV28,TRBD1,CASSFQTGGPTEAFF
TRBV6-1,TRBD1,CASSRGTGLGNIQYF
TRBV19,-,CASSPPGGLDNEQFF
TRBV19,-,CASKKPVQRFGVNTEAFF
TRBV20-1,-,CSARDSKGNYGYTF
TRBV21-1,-,CASVGRTYNEQFF
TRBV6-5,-,CASSYSFRRVTQYF
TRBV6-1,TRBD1,CASTEAGQGLYGYTF
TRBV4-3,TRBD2,CASSPGIAGGLETQYF
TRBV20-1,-,CSPTPGSSTFSSSYNSPLHF
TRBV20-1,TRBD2,CSAKTSGRVTDTQYF
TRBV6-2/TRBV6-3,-,CASSYGRGGTEAFF